Below are 17 T cell receptor beta chains sequenced from a single sample in a study of cytomegalovirus exposure and HLA in healthy donors. The primer mix had 60 Vbeta and 13 Jbeta primers. The table came from immunoSEQ multiplex PCR; TCRdb's copy has only in-frame clones and leaves some out. Here the sample spans about 140,000 clones, roughly 86% being singletons. Material: PBMCs. Receptor source: a man between 18 and 35 years old in good health and CMV-seropositive.

This chain connects TRBV7-8 to TRBJ2-7; a weak D match, TRBD1 (7 bases). This CDR3 is 15 amino acids long. Germline V gene sequence: CDR1 SGHVS, CDR2 FQNEAQ. Trimming took 5 bases from V and 0 from J, leaving 14 bases between them. CDR3 bases: TGTGCCAGCAGCCTAGGGGGGACAGCCTCCTACGAGCAGTACTTC. Translated, it gives CASSLGGTASYEQYF.

The chain joins TRBV27 to TRBJ2-1; the match to TRBD2 covers 11 bases. CDR3 length equals 15 residues. Germline values: CDR1 MNHEY, CDR2 SMNVEV (reference sequence). The junction had 4 bases not matched to a gene; V was cut back by 3 bases and J by 6 bases. The CDR3 spells CASSFRLAGPNEQFF. The CDR3 DNA reads TGTGCCAGCAGTTTTCGACTAGCGGGACCCAATGAGCAGTTCTTC.

This chain links TRBV18 with TRBJ2-1; TRBD2 agrees at 10 bases. V shed 4 bases, J shed 9 bases, and the junction held 6 bases outside the gene matches. CDR1 is KGHSH, CDR2 LQKENI, per germline. The CDR3 consists of 14 residues. CDR3 DNA sequence: TGTGCCAGCTCACTAGCGGGAGGTTTTCTTGAGCAGTTCTTC. Protein sequence: CASSLAGGFLEQFF.

This clone has just a few counts. The V and J genes are TRBV27 and TRBJ2-7; D perhaps matches TRBD2 (5 bases). The V gene's germline CDR1 is MNHEY and CDR2 SMNVEV (reference sequence). Trimming removed 2 bases at V and 0 bases at J, with 11 bases between. The CDR3 is 15 amino acids. CDR3 DNA sequence: TGTGCCAGCAGTTTAGTCGGGGTGGGCTCCTACGAGCAGTACTTC. Its translation: CASSLVGVGSYEQYF.

The chain uses TRBV27 and TRBJ1-1; D is unclear. Germline lookup yields CDR1 MNHEY and CDR2 SMNVEV (reference sequence). This CDR3 is built from 14 residues. The V gene lost 2 bases and the J gene lost 0 bases, with 7 bases spanning the gap. The CDR3 nucleotides read TGTGCCAGCAGTTTACGGTCCTTGAACACTGAAGCTTTCTTT. Encoded protein: CASSLRSLNTEAFF.

The chain is built from TRBV12-5 and TRBJ1-4; the D gene is possibly TRBD1 (6 bases). The CDR3 is 17 amino acids. Per germline, CDR1 LGHNT and CDR2 FRNRAP. Trimming left V 2 bases short and J 0 bases short, with 13 bases between. The CDR3 protein is CASGLKIGTTTNEKLFF. CDR3 bases: TGTGCTAGTGGTTTGAAAATTGGGACAACAACTAATGAAAAACTGTTTTTT.

The chain links TRBV7-2 to TRBJ1-1; 7 bases fit TRBD1. Germline-derived CDR1 and CDR2 are SGHTA and FQGNSA. The CDR3 spans 15 residues. Trimming cost V 5 bases and J 1 base; bases outside gene matches: 7. CDR3: CASSPQRTGNTEAFF. CDR3 DNA sequence: TGTGCCAGCAGCCCTCAAAGGACAGGGAACACTGAAGCTTTCTTT.

The chain links TRBV9 to TRBJ2-3; 9 bases fit TRBD2. The CDR3 runs 16 residues. CDR1 SGDLS and CDR2 YYNGEE come from the germline V gene. The J segment lost 2 bases and the V segment lost 0 bases, leaving 4 bases of the junction unmatched. CDR3 residues: CASSVGGGRATDTQYF. For the CDR3, the DNA is TGTGCCAGCAGCGTAGGCGGCGGGAGGGCCACAGATACGCAGTATTTT.

The table lists this clone with a few counts. The chain combines TRBV7-9 with TRBJ2-3; D might be TRBD2 (5 bases). V gave up 5 bases and J gave up 1 base, with 13 bases separating them. Germline CDR1 reads SEHNR; CDR2 reads FQNEAQ (reference sequence). The CDR3 extends over 15 amino acids. CDR3 region: CASSAGLGRTDTQYF. In nucleotides, the CDR3 is TGTGCCAGCAGCGCCGGACTGGGCCGCACAGATACGCAGTATTTT.

The chain employs TRBV7-9 and TRBJ1-1, with 7 bases matching TRBD1. Germline V gene sequence: CDR1 SEHNR, CDR2 FQNEAQ (reference sequence). The V gene end was trimmed by 5 bases and the J gene end by 5 bases; junction bases not matched to a gene: 17. The CDR3 totals 17 residues. This chain's CDR3 is CASSLLNHRGSRTEAFF. CDR3 DNA: TGTGCCAGCAGCCTCCTTAACCACAGGGGCAGTAGGACTGAAGCTTTCTTT.

The chain combines TRBV19 with TRBJ1-1; a possible D gene is TRBD1 (6 bases). V shed 7 bases and J shed 0 bases, with 24 bases lying between them. The CDR3 extends over 18 amino acids. CDR1 is LNHDA and CDR2 is SQIVND in the germline V gene (reference sequence). CDR3 amino acids: CASTPIRGSGLMNTEAFF. The CDR3 DNA reads as TGTGCCAGTACCCCAATTAGGGGGAGCGGCCTCATGAACACTGAAGCTTTCTTT.

V and J are TRBV7-9 and TRBJ2-3; the match to TRBD1 covers 8 bases. With V trimmed by 1 base and J by 0 bases, 0 bases remained unmatched. In germline, CDR1 is SEHNR, CDR2 FQNEAQ (reference sequence). The CDR3 loop spans 15 amino acids. DNA of the CDR3: TGTGCCAGCAGCTTAGGACAGGGGAGCACAGATACGCAGTATTTT. The encoded protein is CASSLGQGSTDTQYF.

The chain is built from TRBV7-9 and TRBJ1-1; TRBD1 is a possible D gene (5 bases). Trimming removed 1 base from V and 1 base from J, with 10 bases in between. Germline V CDR1 and CDR2: SEHNR, FQNEAQ (reference sequence). The length of the CDR3 is 15 residues. The CDR3 bases are TGTGCCAGCAGCTTAGATGGGGGAGGGAACACTGAAGCTTTCTTT. Translating it yields CASSLDGGGNTEAFF.

This sequence joins TRBV7-2 and TRBJ1-3; TRBD1 agrees at 7 bases. Losses at the gene ends were 4 bases for V and 7 bases for J; bases not matched to a gene: 7. The CDR3 sequence is 14 residues long. Germline CDR1 reads SGHTA; CDR2 reads FQGNSA. The CDR3 loop is CASSSTGFTNTIYF. The CDR3 DNA follows: TGTGCCAGCAGCTCGACAGGGTTTACGAACACCATATATTTT.

This clone was picked up a small number of times. The rearrangement joins TRBV27 to TRBJ2-6; D is possibly TRBD2 (6 bases). V was cut by 5 bases and J by 0 bases, with 14 bases left in between. Per germline, CDR1 MNHEY and CDR2 SMNVEV (reference sequence). The CDR3 sequence is 17 residues long. This CDR3 reads CASSIIAELSGANVLTF. For the CDR3, the DNA is TGTGCCAGCAGTATCATAGCGGAGCTCTCTGGGGCCAACGTCCTGACTTTC.

This chain connects TRBV2 to TRBJ2-1; D unclear. This CDR3 has 13 amino acids. The germline V gene has CDR1 SNHLY and CDR2 FYNNEI. Trimming left V 6 bases short and J 3 bases short, with 9 bases between. In DNA, the CDR3 is TGTGCCAGCAGGGGCATCCGCTACAATGAGCAGTTCTTC. Its translation is CASRGIRYNEQFF.

The chain combines TRBV6-1 with TRBJ2-7; D uncertain. V was clipped by 10 bases and J by 3 bases, with 16 bases between them. In germline, CDR1 is MNHNS, CDR2 SASEGT. CDR3 length: 13 amino acids. The CDR3 DNA sequence: TGTGCCACCCCAGGCGAGTTCCTCTACGAGCAGTACTTC. It yields the protein CATPGEFLYEQYF.